These 20 T cell receptor beta chains were all obtained from the same sample, sequenced in a study of cytomegalovirus exposure and HLA in healthy donors (dated by TCRdb to 2016 to 2017). Library method: the immunoSEQ multiplex PCR assay. A mixture of 60 forward primers for TCR Vbeta segments and 13 reverse primers for TCR Jbeta segments was used in the multiplex PCR. TCRdb retrieved this table from immuneACCESS and kept in-frame rearrangements only. Not all clones are present; in checked studies, unresolved V genes account for under half, and no reason is known for the remainder. Across this sample there are approximately 150,000 clones, with roughly four fifths seen only once. The ten largest account for 9.5% to 12% of the sample. The sequenced sample consisted of PBMCs. The receptor source for this set is a man aged 50-59 years in good health and CMV-seropositive.

The chain uses TRBV21-1 and TRBJ2-1; no DNA check was done on the table's D call, TRBD1. TRBV21-1 is noted as a pseudogene. This CDR3 spans 12 amino acids. The CDR3 DNA sequence: TGTGCCAGCACACAGGGCTACAATGAGCAGTTCTTC. Translation: CASTQGYNEQFF.

The chain couples TRBV28 to TRBJ2-1, with D possibly matching TRBD2 (5 bases). Per the germline V gene, CDR1 is MDHEN and CDR2 is SYDVKM. The V end lost 1 base, the J end lost 7 bases, and 14 bases lay between the germline ends. This CDR3 spans 15 amino acids. The CDR3 is CASSLSTRVGNEQFF. In DNA, the CDR3 is TGTGCCAGCAGTTTATCCACTAGGGTAGGAAATGAGCAGTTCTTC.

The chain carries TRBV19 and TRBJ2-2, with 7 bases that match TRBD1. V was clipped by 5 bases and J by 9 bases; unmatched bases: 9. Germline V lookup: CDR1 LNHDA, CDR2 SQIVND (reference sequence). The CDR3 has 14 residues. CDR3 protein: CASSPGTVLRELFF. The CDR3 DNA is TGTGCCAGTAGTCCCGGGACAGTACTCCGGGAGCTGTTTTTT.

This CDR3 reads CASSSQGPEYGYTF. DNA for the CDR3: TGTGCCAGCAGTTCCCAGGGGCCAGAGTATGGCTACACCTTC. The V call is TRBV28, the J call TRBJ1-2; D is possibly TRBD1 (6 bases). The V end lost 4 bases, the J end lost 5 bases, and 14 bases lay between the germline ends. This CDR3 contains 14 residues. Germline V gene sequence: CDR1 MDHEN, CDR2 SYDVKM.

The gene calls are TRBV28 and TRBJ1-4; D may be TRBD1 (6 bases). Germline loops: CDR1 MDHEN, CDR2 SYDVKM. The V gene lost 3 bases and the J gene lost 7 bases, with 12 bases spanning the gap. This CDR3 spans 14 amino acids. The CDR3 region is CASSLAGASEKLFF. The CDR3 region has the DNA TGTGCCAGCAGTTTGGCGGGGGCGAGTGAAAAACTGTTTTTT.

Note on this clone: Additional DNA sequences in this sample encode the identical CDR3. Written as DNA, the CDR3 is TGCGCCAGCAGCCTGGGACAGGGGTACAATGAGCAGTTCTTC. This translates into CASSLGQGYNEQFF. The chain uses TRBV5-1 and TRBJ2-1; 10 nucleotides line up with TRBD1. With V trimmed by 4 bases and J by 4 bases, 2 bases remained unmatched. Germline-derived CDR1 and CDR2 are SGHRS and YFSETQ. This CDR3 region has 14 residues.

The chain couples TRBV4-3 to TRBJ1-2, with TRBD1 as a possible D gene (6 bases). V was clipped by 2 bases and J by 0 bases, with 10 bases between them. This CDR3 is built from 15 residues. Germline-derived CDR1 and CDR2 are LGHNA and YSLEER. The CDR3 coding sequence is TGCGCCAGCAGCCAAAGCCGGACAGCTAACTATGGCTACACCTTC. Encoded protein: CASSQSRTANYGYTF.

V is TRBV5-6 and J is TRBJ1-1, with D possibly being TRBD1 (6 bases). Per the germline V gene, CDR1 is SGHDT and CDR2 is YYEEEE. Trimming removed 3 bases from V and 2 bases from J, with 17 bases in between. The CDR3 covers 16 residues. CDR3 sequence reads: CASSSGGGAKNTEAFF. DNA for the CDR3: TGTGCCAGCAGCTCCGGAGGGGGGGCAAAAAACACTGAAGCTTTCTTT.

The table lists this clone with a count of one. The chain recombines TRBV11-1 with TRBJ2-7; D perhaps matches TRBD2 (6 bases). The CDR3 consists of 14 residues. V lost 1 base and J 3 bases, leaving 10 bases between the germline ends. Per germline, CDR1 SGHAT and CDR2 FQDESV (reference sequence). The CDR3 DNA reads as TGTGCCAGCAGCTTAGGACTAGGTGACTACGAGCAGTACTTC. Translated: CASSLGLGDYEQYF. Full variable domain (remainder filled in from reference TRBV11-1 and TRBJ2-7): EAEVAQSPRYKITEKSQAVAFWCDPISGHATLYWYRQILGQGPELLVQFQDESVVDDSQLPKDRFSAERLKGVDSTLKIQPAELGDSAMYLCASSLGLGDYEQYFGPGTRLTVT.

The V call is TRBV9, the J call TRBJ2-3, with 8 positions matching TRBD2. Trimming took 0 bases from V and 4 from J; bases not matched to a gene: 4. Looked up from germline, CDR1 is SGDLS and CDR2 is YYNGEE. This CDR3 region has 15 residues. In DNA, the CDR3 is TGTGCCAGCAGCGTAGATAGCGGGACCCCAGATACGCAGTATTTT. Translated: CASSVDSGTPDTQYF.

The chain combines TRBV4-2 with TRBJ2-2; 9 bases agree with TRBD1. The length of the CDR3 is 16 residues. CDR1 is LGHNA, CDR2 YNFKEQ, per germline. Trimming cost V 4 bases and J 7 bases; bases outside gene matches: 10. In nucleotides, the CDR3 is TGTGCCAGCAGCCTCCAAACAGGGGGCCTCGTCGGGGAGCTGTTTTTT. Protein: CASSLQTGGLVGELFF.

The rearrangement links TRBV6-1 to TRBJ1-5; perhaps TRBD1 as D (6 bases). The CDR3 length is 14 residues. CDR1 is MNHNS, CDR2 SASEGT, per germline. The V end lost 2 bases, the J end lost 6 bases, and 11 bases lay between the germline ends. The CDR3 spells CASSERGGGQPQHF. CDR3 coding DNA: TGTGCCAGCAGTGAAAGAGGGGGGGGTCAGCCCCAGCATTTT.

The chain carries TRBV29-1 and TRBJ2-2; maybe TRBD2 (6 bases). The CDR3 consists of 14 residues. Between the trimmed V and J ends, which lost 7 bases and 3 bases, there was a span of 15 bases. The V gene's germline CDR1 is SQVTM and CDR2 ANQGSEA. In DNA form, the CDR3 reads TGCAGCGCCAACGGACTACACCACACCGGGGAGCTGTTTTTT. This sequence encodes CSANGLHHTGELFF.

A note on this clone: A junction end diverges from the germline sequence, so it may reflect a read error. The chain recombines TRBV5-4 with TRBJ2-6; a possible D gene is TRBD1 (5 bases). From germline, CDR1 is SGHNT and CDR2 YYREEE (reference sequence). The CDR3 extends over 17 amino acids. In nucleotides, the CDR3 is TGTGCCAGCAGCTTGAGGGCACTGGGCTCTGGGGCCAACGGCCTGACTTTC. It translates to CASSLRALGSGANGLTF.

The chain links TRBV9 to TRBJ2-7; D remains unclear. Germline V gene data show CDR1 as SGDLS and CDR2 as YYNGEE. V lost 3 bases and J lost 7, with 11 bases in between. The CDR3 has 12 residues. The CDR3 coding sequence is TGTGCCAGCAGCGAGTCAGCCGGGGAGCAGTACTTC. This codes for CASSESAGEQYF. The full variable domain, completed using reference TRBV9 and TRBJ2-7, is DSGVTQTPKHLITATGQRVTLRCSPRSGDLSVYWYQQSLDQGLQFLIQYYNGEERAKGNILERFSAQQFPDLHSELNLSSLELGDSALYFCASSESAGEQYFGPGTRLTVT.

The chain recombines TRBV7-2 with TRBJ1-2, with D perhaps TRBD1 (5 bases). The CDR3 runs to 17 residues. Germline CDR1 and CDR2: SGHTA and FQGNSA. V was cut by 5 bases and J by 4 bases, with 23 bases left in between. CDR3 nucleotide sequence: TGTGCCAGCAGCGGGGGGGTTCCTACTCTGGGGAGCTATGGCTACACCTTC. Translating gives CASSGGVPTLGSYGYTF.

This chain uses TRBV9 with TRBJ2-7; tentatively, D is TRBD1 (7 bases). The CDR3 has 12 amino acids. Germline lookup yields CDR1 SGDLS and CDR2 YYNGEE. The V gene lost 7 bases and the J gene lost 5 bases, with 13 bases spanning the gap. The CDR3 sequence is CASSGDSDEQYF. DNA for the CDR3: TGTGCCAGCTCGGGGGACAGTGACGAGCAGTACTTC.

This chain uses TRBV27 with TRBJ2-1, with 8 bases matching TRBD2. The CDR3 runs 13 residues. Germline V gene sequence: CDR1 MNHEY, CDR2 SMNVEV (reference sequence). V gave up 10 bases and J gave up 6 bases; unmatched junction bases: 8. The CDR3 DNA follows: TGTGCCACCGCATCCGGGACTAGCAATGAGCAGTTCTTC. Translated: CATASGTSNEQFF.

The chain links TRBV20-1 to TRBJ1-3, with D uncertain. V dropped 7 bases and J dropped 0 bases, with 4 bases sitting between them. Looked up from germline, CDR1 is DFQATT and CDR2 is SNEGSKA (reference sequence). The CDR3 runs to 11 residues. CDR3 in amino acids: CSVLSGNTIYF. The CDR3 coding sequence is TGCAGTGTCCTCTCTGGAAACACCATATATTTT.

The genes are TRBV27 and TRBJ2-7, with 10 bases fitting TRBD1. The junction had 10 bases not matched to a gene; V was cut back by 5 bases and J by 6 bases. The CDR3 extends over 15 amino acids. Germline CDR1 is MNHEY and CDR2 is SMNVEV (reference sequence). The CDR3 sequence: CASSPPGQGLREQYF. DNA for the CDR3: TGTGCCAGCAGTCCACCGGGACAGGGGCTTCGCGAGCAGTACTTC.